This T cell receptor (beta chain) was obtained from a study of beta chain features in type 1 diabetes. Overall study results and limits: Moderate but significant shortening of TCRB CDR3s was recorded in all four CD4+ subsets from Type 1 diabetes patients.

The investigators reverse transcribed all of the isolated RNA, so they sequenced expressed TCRB transcripts. Only in-frame clones appear in the TCRdb table, and some are missing; sequencing was by immunoSEQ multiplex PCR. The sample has more than 200,000 clones, 16% seen once; the top ten hold more than 0.075%. Note on this clone: Its target is unknown.

The sequence came from a man aged 25 to 40 with type 1 diabetes. Material: naive CD4+ T cells from blood.

CDR3 residues: CSGNRVNEQFF. CDR3 DNA: TGCAGCGGTAACAGGGTTAATGAGCAGTTCTTC. The rearrangement links TRBV29-1 to TRBJ2-1, with a possible D match to TRBD1 (6 bases). The germline CDR1 and CDR2 sequences are SQVTM and ANQGSEA. The germline V and J ends were trimmed by 7 bases and 7 bases, with 11 bases remaining between them. The CDR3 sequence is 11 residues long.